This T cell receptor beta chain was found in a study of T-cell reconstitution after alpha-beta-depleted transplantation in children. From germline, CDR1 is LNHNV and CDR2 YYDKDF (reference sequence). The CDR3 consists of 15 residues. V was clipped by 2 bases and J by 2 bases; unmatched bases: 5. A library of TCRbeta sequences, prepared with unique molecular identifiers, was generated. TCRdb re-derived calls from the PCR reads in MiXCR, one entry per CDR3 protein. Counted here are approximately 230,000 distinct CDR3 sequences, 24% occurring once; the ten biggest clones make up about 5%. This clonotype originated in a female patient aged 2-15 years who had a stem cell transplant for congenital amegakaryocytic thrombocytopenia, so the T cells may come from the graft donor. The source was PBMCs, mostly from graft donor cells, collected 360 days after TCRalphabeta/CD19-depleted stem cell transplant. The chain links TRBV15 to TRBJ1-2, with TRBD1 matching over 7 bases. The CDR3: CATSRQGGSNYGYTF. The CDR3 DNA is TGTGCCACCAGCAGACAAGGGGGCTCCAACTATGGCTACACCTTC.